Below, 26 T cell receptor beta chains from the same sample are listed, as sequenced in a study of blood T cell repertoires in COVID-19. Only in-frame clones appear in the TCRdb table, and some are missing; sequencing was by immunoSEQ multiplex PCR. The sample holds approximately 150,000 clones, around 74% seen once. The source material was peripheral blood. These receptors all come from a woman aged 60-75 years with COVID-19, enrolled during active disease.

The chain recombines TRBV4-1 with TRBJ1-1; 8 bases are a match to TRBD1. This CDR3 contains 16 residues. Germline V gives CDR1 MGHRA, CDR2 YSYEKL. J gave up 0 bases and V 4 bases, and 7 bases lay outside the gene matches. The CDR3: CASSLGGTGLNTEAFF. CDR3 nucleotide sequence: TGCGCCAGCAGCCTGGGGGGGACAGGTCTGAACACTGAAGCTTTCTTT.

The V and J genes are TRBV10-3 and TRBJ1-3; D remains ambiguous. The germline gives CDR1 ENHRY, CDR2 SYGVKD. V lost 0 bases to trimming and J lost 0 bases, with 9 bases between them. This CDR3 spans 16 amino acids. The CDR3 nucleotides read TGTGCCATCAGTGAGTCTAGCGTACCCTCTGGAAACACCATATATTTT. It translates to CAISESSVPSGNTIYF.

V and J are TRBV7-2 and TRBJ1-5, with D maybe TRBD1 (5 bases). V shed 0 bases and J shed 4 bases, with 10 bases lying between them. Germline lookup yields CDR1 SGHTA and CDR2 FQGNSA. The CDR3 is made up of 15 amino acids. The DNA of the CDR3 is TGTGCCAGCAGCTTAGCATCCAGGGCTAATCAGCCCCAGCATTTT. This translates into CASSLASRANQPQHF.

The chain joins TRBV28 to TRBJ2-5, with D perhaps matching TRBD1 (5 bases). Germline assignment: CDR1 MDHEN and CDR2 SYDVKM. The V gene lost 6 bases and the J gene lost 1 base, with 21 bases spanning the gap. This CDR3 contains 17 residues. The CDR3 is CASRSLDRAPFQETQYF. CDR3 nucleotide sequence: TGTGCCAGCAGATCCCTTGACAGAGCACCTTTCCAAGAGACCCAGTACTTC.

The sample holds one count of this clone. V usage is TRBV2 and J usage is TRBJ1-5; D is unclear. V was shortened by 8 bases and J by 1 base, with 15 bases between the two germline ends. The CDR3 has 15 amino acids. The V gene's germline CDR1 is SNHLY and CDR2 FYNNEI. The CDR3 DNA sequence: TGTGCCAGCCGGGTGGATGTTGGAAGCAATCAGCCCCAGCATTTT. Translation gives CASRVDVGSNQPQHF.

In this sample, this clone turned up a few times. The chain employs TRBV5-8 and TRBJ2-3; weak D call: TRBD2 (7 bases). CDR3 length equals 15 residues. Germline V CDR1 and CDR2: SGHTS, YDEGEE. The V gene lost 2 bases and the J gene lost 5 bases, with 15 bases spanning the gap. CDR3 nucleotide sequence: TGTGCCAGCAGCTTAAGGGGGGGGGCCGGAGATACGCAGTATTTT. Amino acid sequence: CASSLRGGAGDTQYF.

The chain links TRBV7-9 to TRBJ2-3, with 8 nucleotides matching TRBD1. Germline CDR1 is SEHNR and CDR2 is FQNEAQ (reference sequence). This CDR3 is 14 amino acids long. Trimming removed 6 bases from V and 8 bases from J; junction bases left unmatched: 10. CDR3 region: CASRSAGGWGTQYF. The CDR3 DNA reads as TGTGCCAGCAGGAGTGCAGGGGGCTGGGGTACGCAGTATTTT. The variable domain in full, completed from reference TRBV7-9 and TRBJ2-3, reads DTGVSQNPRHKITKRGQNVTFRCDPISEHNRLYWYRQTLGQGPEFLTYFQNEAQLEKSRLLSDRFSAERPKGSFSTLEIQRTEQGDSAMYLCASRSAGGWGTQYFGPGTRLTVL.

The chain uses TRBV5-1 and TRBJ1-4; D is ambiguous. The CDR3 is made up of 16 amino acids. The germline V gene encodes CDR1 SGHRS and CDR2 YFSETQ. Between the trimmed V and J ends, which lost 0 bases and 3 bases, there was a span of 12 bases. The CDR3 sequence is CASSLGPQVANEKLFF. For the CDR3, the DNA is TGCGCCAGCAGCTTGGGGCCGCAGGTAGCTAATGAAAAACTGTTTTTT.

The CDR3 nucleotides are TGTGCCAGCCGAAGGACAGGAGAAGGTGAAAAACTGTTTTTT. Translating gives CASRRTGEGEKLFF. V is TRBV6-5 and J is TRBJ1-4; 7 bases map to TRBD1. Germline CDR1 is MNHEY and CDR2 is SVGAGI. The CDR3 is 14 amino acids. After removal of 8 bases from V and 7 bases from J, the junction contained 10 bases not matched to a gene.

The rearrangement uses TRBV14 and TRBJ2-5; D is possibly TRBD2 (6 bases). The CDR3 has 16 residues. V dropped 4 bases and J dropped 2 bases, with 17 bases sitting between them. CDR1 is SGHDN, CDR2 FVKESK, per germline. The DNA of the CDR3 is TGTGCCAGCAGCCGGAGGGGAGGCCTCCCTCAAGAGACCCAGTACTTC. Residues: CASSRRGGLPQETQYF.

The chain combines TRBV9 with TRBJ1-1; the D gene is possibly TRBD1 (6 bases). Trimming left V 4 bases short and J 5 bases short, with 12 bases between. The CDR3 consists of 13 residues. CDR1 and CDR2 (germline): SGDLS, YYNGEE. DNA for the CDR3: TGTGCCAGCAGCCCTGGACAGATTACTGAAGCTTTCTTT. This encodes CASSPGQITEAFF.

The rearrangement links TRBV27 to TRBJ2-3; 10 nucleotides align to TRBD1. The CDR3 is 15 residues long. With 8 bases clipped from V and 4 bases from J, the junction kept 9 bases outside the gene matches. Germline V gene lookup returns CDR1 MNHEY and CDR2 SMNVEV (reference sequence). The CDR3 nucleotides are TGTGCCAGCCGGGGGACAGGGGAGGGTGCAGATACGCAGTATTTT. Amino acids: CASRGTGEGADTQYF.

The genes are TRBV20-1 and TRBJ2-1; D unclear. V gave up 3 bases and J gave up 7 bases, with 7 bases separating them. Germline loops: CDR1 DFQATT, CDR2 SNEGSKA (reference sequence). CDR3 length: 11 amino acids. The CDR3 reads CSASRSNEQFF. The CDR3 DNA reads TGCAGTGCTAGTCGGTCAAATGAGCAGTTCTTC.

This clone has more than one count but fewer than ten. The chain carries TRBV7-8 and TRBJ2-1; 10 bases are shared with TRBD1. In germline, CDR1 is SGHVS, CDR2 FQNEAQ. This CDR3 spans 15 amino acids. V shed 5 bases and J 8 bases; nucleotides not matched to a gene: 9. CDR3 nucleotides: TGTGCCAGCAGCCGGGGACAGGGGCCTAGAGATGAGCAGTTCTTC. Translating it yields CASSRGQGPRDEQFF.

This clone was counted ten times or more. The rearrangement links TRBV21-1 to TRBJ1-1; the DNA was not used to check the table's D call, TRBD1. TRBV21-1 is a pseudogene. CDR3 size: 14 residues. This chain's CDR3 is CASSRQGAGTEAFF. CDR3 bases: TGTGCCAGCAGCAGACAGGGGGCAGGCACTGAAGCTTTCTTT.

This chain links TRBV30 with TRBJ2-5, with 11 positions matching TRBD1. CDR3 length equals 16 residues. Germline CDR1 GTSNPN, CDR2 SVGIG (reference sequence). The V segment lost 2 bases and the J segment 5 bases; nucleotides outside the gene matches: 10. CDR3 amino acids: CAWSIWDRGGRETQYF. The CDR3 DNA reads TGTGCCTGGAGTATCTGGGACAGGGGGGGACGGGAGACCCAGTACTTC. Based on the CDR3 plus reference TRBV30 and TRBJ2-5, the full variable domain is SQTIHQWPATLVQPVGSPLSLECTVEGTSNPNLYWYRQAAGRGLQLLFYSVGIGQISSEVPQNLSASRPQDRQFILSSKKLLLSDSGFYLCAWSIWDRGGRETQYFGPGTRLLVL.

The chain has TRBV6-5 and TRBJ2-3; D remains unclear. From germline, CDR1 is MNHEY and CDR2 SVGAGI. Trimming left V 8 bases short and J 4 bases short, with 7 bases between. The CDR3 totals 11 residues. For the CDR3, the DNA is TGTGCCAGCCGTCTCGCAGATACGCAGTATTTT. Protein sequence: CASRLADTQYF.

V and J are TRBV2 and TRBJ1-2, with TRBD1 as a possible D gene (6 bases). The CDR3 is made up of 14 amino acids. V was clipped by 7 bases and J by 4 bases, with 16 bases between them. Germline V gene data show CDR1 as SNHLY and CDR2 as FYNNEI. The CDR3 DNA sequence: TGTGCCAGCACTGAGGGGGGTTCCTTCTATGGCTACACCTTC. Translated, it gives CASTEGGSFYGYTF.

V usage is TRBV6-2 or TRBV6-3 and J usage is TRBJ2-7; 15 bases line up with TRBD2. This CDR3 region has 17 residues. V dropped 5 bases and J dropped 3; count of bases not matched to a gene: 8. In germline, CDR1 is MNHEY, CDR2 SVGEGT. For the CDR3, the DNA is TGTGCCAGCAGTCGGACTAGCGGGGGGGCCCAATACTACGAGCAGTACGTC. Protein: CASSRTSGGAQYYEQYV.

V usage is TRBV4-3 and J usage is TRBJ1-2; 9 bases are shared with TRBD1. The V gene's germline CDR1 is LGHNA and CDR2 YSLEER. This CDR3 contains 15 residues. The trim removed 2 bases at V and 5 bases at J, leaving 6 bases unmatched. The CDR3 DNA reads TGCGCCAGCAGCCAATCGGGACAGGGCCTGTATGGCTACACCTTC. Translating it yields CASSQSGQGLYGYTF.

This clone has more than one count but fewer than ten. The chain carries TRBV14 and TRBJ2-7; 15 nucleotides line up with TRBD2. The V gene's germline CDR1 is SGHDN and CDR2 FVKESK. V lost 1 base, J lost 5 bases, and 6 bases stayed unmatched. The CDR3 is 17 amino acids. The CDR3, as DNA: TGTGCCAGCAGCCAAGGGACTAGCGGGAGGGCCTGGGACGAGCAGTACTTC. Amino acid sequence: CASSQGTSGRAWDEQYF.

The chain combines TRBV6-5 with TRBJ1-1, with D perhaps TRBD1 (5 bases). The length of the CDR3 is 15 residues. With 5 bases removed from V and 13 bases from J, the gap between germline ends came to 26 bases. Looked up from germline, CDR1 is MNHEY and CDR2 is SVGAGI. CDR3 in DNA: TGTGCCAGCAGTAGGGGACGAGGCGCCCGGGCGGGGGATTTCTTT. This gives the protein CASSRGRGARAGDFF.

The V gene is TRBV19, the J gene TRBJ2-3; D is perhaps TRBD2 (6 bases). CDR3 length equals 16 residues. V was pared by 5 bases and J by 0 bases, with 15 bases between. The germline V gene encodes CDR1 LNHDA and CDR2 SQIVND (reference sequence). The CDR3 sequence: CASSFGRTTSTDTQYF. CDR3 nucleotides: TGTGCCAGTAGTTTCGGACGGACTACTAGCACAGATACGCAGTATTTT.

The gene calls are TRBV6-7 and TRBJ1-4; 7 positions match TRBD1. TRBV6-7 is designated an ORF whose function remains uncertain. Trimming removed 5 bases from V and 6 bases from J; junction bases left unmatched: 6. The CDR3 totals 14 residues. CDR3 nucleotides: TGTGCCAGCAGTCATACAGGGGTCGATGAAAAACTGTTTTTT. Residues: CASSHTGVDEKLFF.

This chain joins TRBV27 and TRBJ2-2; perhaps TRBD2 as D (6 bases). Trimming left V 5 bases short and J 0 bases short, with 16 bases between. From germline, CDR1 is MNHEY and CDR2 SMNVEV (reference sequence). This CDR3 comprises 17 residues. The CDR3 loop is CASSVLMGLANTGELFF. In nucleotides, the CDR3 is TGTGCCAGCAGTGTACTTATGGGACTCGCGAACACCGGGGAGCTGTTTTTT.

This clone was found a few times. The chain joins TRBV6-1 to TRBJ2-7; tentative D call: TRBD2 (5 bases). The CDR3 extends over 13 amino acids. The V gene lost 0 bases and the J gene lost 4 bases, with 7 bases spanning the gap. Germline CDR1 and CDR2: MNHNS and SASEGT. The DNA of the CDR3 is TGTGCCAGCAGTGAAGCGAGCGGTTACGAGCAGTACGTC. Translation: CASSEASGYEQYV.